This TCR beta chain comes out of a study of blood T cells in healthy people across ages. This clonotype was seen only a few times. CDR1 SGHRS and CDR2 YFSETQ come from the germline V gene. Trimming removed 0 bases at V and 0 bases at J, with 8 bases between. The CDR3 runs 15 residues. Combining a sample-barcoded 5' primer with a J-beta primer mix, a second PCR ran for 7 to 11 cycles. TCRdb redid the calling of the 5' RACE reads with MiXCR, one entry per CDR3 protein. The data hold hundreds of thousands of distinct CDR3 sequences, with around 40% observed a single time. Material: blood. The genes are TRBV5-1 and TRBJ2-3; D is unclear. The clonotype originates from a woman aged 55-70 years in good health. The CDR3 region has the DNA TGCGCCAGCAGCTTGGAGGCTCTTAGCACAGATACGCAGTATTTT. Translating it yields CASSLEALSTDTQYF.